Sequencing of this TCR beta chain was carried out in a study of shared clonotypes between healthy human individuals. Trimming removed 1 base from V and 5 bases from J, with 15 bases in between. The CDR3 is 15 amino acids. Germline assignment: CDR1 SGHDT and CDR2 YYEEEE. The study ran the assay at deep level. Several immunoSEQ plates held equal portions of the genomic DNA taken from each subset. Here immunoSEQ multiplex PCR was the method, and the copy in TCRdb shows in-frame clones only, minus some. The sample shows some 1.1 million clones, approximately 75% of them seen only once. Sequencing input: memory CD4+ T cells from PBMCs. Documented subset: CD45RA-negative fraction. This receptor was taken from a man aged 18 to 30 in good health. Some clones in this sample may be carry-over from other donors' samples. The chain joins TRBV5-6 to TRBJ1-2; D is undetermined. CDR3 nucleotide sequence: TGTGCCAGCAGCTTGATGGGTCCCAGCCCTTATGGCTACACCTTC. It yields the protein CASSLMGPSPYGYTF.